This T cell receptor (beta chain) comes out of a study of T cell changes during pregnancy in multiple sclerosis. Libraries were prepared by immunoSEQ multiplex PCR; TCRdb keeps only in-frame clonotypes and omits some of them. The sample lists approximately 36,000 clones; 88% were seen once. V lost 1 base, J lost 4 bases, and 13 bases lay in between. Germline assignment: CDR1 MNHEY and CDR2 SVGAGI. CDR3 length: 15 residues. The sequencing here drew on CD8+ T cells from peripheral blood mononuclear cells, taken in the third trimester of pregnancy. The sequence came from a female donor with multiple sclerosis, enrolled in a pregnancy study. The chain employs TRBV6-5 and TRBJ1-1; TRBD1 might be the D (5 bases). This chain's CDR3 is CASSYWGERGTEAFF. CDR3 sequence (DNA): TGTGCCAGCAGTTACTGGGGGGAACGAGGCACTGAAGCTTTCTTT.